The rows below give T cell receptor beta chains drawn from one sample of a study of T cell changes during pregnancy in multiple sclerosis. Using immunoSEQ multiplex PCR, the repertoire was profiled, and TCRdb retains in-frame clones only, with some absent. The table shows approximately 30,000 clones, with around 90% occurring only once. The input for sequencing was CD8+ T cells from peripheral blood mononuclear cells, taken in the first trimester of pregnancy. The receptor set was obtained from a female donor with multiple sclerosis, enrolled in a pregnancy study. CDR3s include the opening cysteine and the closing phenylalanine or tryptophan. Fields, in order: CDR3 length, D gene, clone size, J gene, V gene, CDR3 protein. D genes are given only for firm matches. Size tells how often a clone was seen (once, few, many) or the class of an expanded clone, and some rows leave it out.

15	-	-	TRBJ2-5	TRBV19	CASSIDGQPQETQYF
17	-	once	TRBJ2-2	TRBV13	CASSLEDPAANTGELFF
13	-	-	TRBJ1-4	TRBV4-1	CASSQAWTEKLFF
15	TRBD1	-	TRBJ1-2	TRBV10-1	CASIKGPGTAHGYTF
12	-	once	TRBJ1-5	TRBV10-3	CAISENPPAQHF
14	TRBD1	-	TRBJ1-2	TRBV9	CASSVDRGSYGYTF
11	-	-	TRBJ2-1	TRBV5-1	CASRLGLEQFF
15	-	-	TRBJ2-5	TRBV21-1	CASSKAGRGEETQYF
14	TRBD2	-	TRBJ2-5	TRBV7-9	CASSLVLAGETQYF
12	-	-	TRBJ2-7	TRBV10-2	CASSENNYEQYF
13	TRBD1	once	TRBJ2-1	TRBV28	CASRQQGRNEQFF
16	TRBD1	-	TRBJ2-6	TRBV30	CAWSDRGVSGANVPTF
15	TRBD1	-	TRBJ2-1	TRBV27	CAINRQGAKWYEQFF
17	TRBD2	-	TRBJ2-1	TRBV19	CASSSQWTSGQHNEQFF
18	TRBD1	-	TRBJ2-2	TRBV2	CASSEDQGSGTATGELFF
13	-	-	TRBJ2-7	TRBV5-1	CASSLQGFDEQYF
16	TRBD1	-	TRBJ1-2	TRBV4-1	CASSQDAGGNSYGYTF
15	TRBD2	few	TRBJ2-1	TRBV2	CASSDGGRAVNEQFF
16	TRBD1	-	TRBJ1-2	TRBV7-9	CASSPFRGRGQDGYTF
17	-	-	TRBJ2-1	TRBV15	CATSRDDREISYNEQFF
14	TRBD1	medium-sized	TRBJ1-1	TRBV27	CASSLSIGTGGAFF
15	TRBD1	-	TRBJ1-2	TRBV28	CASSQNTGTGDGYTF
15	-	-	TRBJ2-7	TRBV7-9	CASSPFGSTDYEQYF
12	-	few	TRBJ1-2	TRBV2	CASSQGAYGYTF
15	-	-	TRBJ2-7	TRBV9	CASSASWGISYEQYF
16	TRBD2	many	TRBJ2-3	TRBV28	CASSPRPSGSPDTQYF
15	-	-	TRBJ2-7	TRBV5-8	CASSWGEGIWYEQYF
13	-	-	TRBJ1-1	TRBV13	CASSFTGTSGAFF
13	-	-	TRBJ1-1	TRBV18	CASSPGQNTEAFF
16	-	-	TRBJ2-5	TRBV27	CASSSTETKRIGTQYF
15	-	once	TRBJ2-1	TRBV4-1	CASSQVTSSYNEQFF
14	-	-	TRBJ1-1	TRBV5-1	CASSLSGGYTEAFF
15	-	-	TRBJ2-2	TRBV11-2	CASSLLEGNTGELFF
15	TRBD2	once	TRBJ2-3	TRBV4-2	CASSENSGRPDTQYF
16	-	-	TRBJ1-1	TRBV4-2	CASSQGWDAGDTEAFF
15	TRBD1	-	TRBJ2-3	TRBV30	CAWSSGTGSTDTQYF
13	-	-	TRBJ1-6	TRBV6-5	CASSPQLHSPLHF
15	-	-	TRBJ2-7	TRBV11-2	CASSTRGGSSYEQYF
12	TRBD2	-	TRBJ2-7	TRBV29-1	CSALAGRYEQYF
15	-	-	TRBJ2-2	TRBV19	CASSMRQLNTGELFF
16	TRBD2	-	TRBJ2-1	TRBV15	CATSFSGTSGSDEQFF
14	-	-	TRBJ1-6	TRBV27	CASSPELSNSPLHF
14	-	-	TRBJ2-5	TRBV7-9	CASSLVGAKETQYF
15	-	-	TRBJ1-3	TRBV4-1	CASSQPQGEGNTIYF
14	-	-	TRBJ2-7	TRBV6-5	CASSNGVTRGEQYF